The sequence of this T cell receptor beta chain was determined in a study of PD-1 blockade in classical Hodgkin lymphoma. Time point in this sample: newly diagnosed, previously untreated cHL patient sample. The CDR3 loop spans 15 amino acids. Germline-derived CDR1 and CDR2 are SGDLS and YYNGEE. V was clipped by 0 bases and J by 5 bases, with 14 bases between them. The protocol was immunoSEQ multiplex PCR, while the TCRdb copy is restricted to in-frame clones and leaves out a portion. Of tens of thousands of clones in the sample, over 85% were seen once. This chain uses TRBV9 with TRBJ2-5, with D perhaps matching TRBD1 or TRBD2 (6 bases each). The origin of this receptor is a human donor with classical Hodgkin lymphoma. Sequencing was done on a sample of peripheral blood mononuclear cells (PBMCs). This CDR3 is CASSVGGGGGETQYF. Here the CDR3 DNA reads TGTGCCAGCAGCGTAGGAGGAGGGGGTGGGGAGACCCAGTACTTC.